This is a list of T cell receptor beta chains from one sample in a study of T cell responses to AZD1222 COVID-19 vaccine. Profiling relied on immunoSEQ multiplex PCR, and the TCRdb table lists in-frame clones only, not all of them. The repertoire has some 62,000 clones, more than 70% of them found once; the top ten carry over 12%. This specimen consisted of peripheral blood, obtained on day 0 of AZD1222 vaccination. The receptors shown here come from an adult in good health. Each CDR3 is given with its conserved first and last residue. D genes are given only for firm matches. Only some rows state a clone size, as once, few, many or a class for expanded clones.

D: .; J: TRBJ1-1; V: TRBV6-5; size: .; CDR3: CASSFPGTGEAFF; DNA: TGTGCCAGCAGTTTTCCCGGGACCGGAGAAGCTTTCTTT
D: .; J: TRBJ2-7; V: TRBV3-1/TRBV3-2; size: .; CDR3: CASSHPPARGGEQYF; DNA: TGTGCCAGCAGCCATCCTCCGGCCCGCGGCGGCGAGCAGTACTTC
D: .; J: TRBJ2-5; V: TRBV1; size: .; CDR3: CTSSQDGLAGGLETQYF; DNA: TGCACCAGCAGCCAAGATGGCCTAGCGGGGGGGTTGGAGACCCAGTACTTC
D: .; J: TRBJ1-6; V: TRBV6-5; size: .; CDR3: CASRMGSLNNSPLHF; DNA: TGTGCCAGCAGGATGGGAAGTCTTAATAATTCACCCCTCCACTTT
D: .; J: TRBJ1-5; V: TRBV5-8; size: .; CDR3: CASSLTNTASNQPQHF; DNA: TGTGCCAGCAGCTTGACGAACACGGCTAGCAATCAGCCCCAGCATTTT
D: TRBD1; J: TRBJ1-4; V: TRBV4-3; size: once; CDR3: CASSQEGVGQGANEKLFF; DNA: TGCGCCAGCAGCCAAGAGGGGGTCGGACAGGGAGCTAATGAAAAACTGTTTTTT
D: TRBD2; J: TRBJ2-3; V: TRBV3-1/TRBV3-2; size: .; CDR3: CASSLGGGPVTDTQYF; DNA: TGTGCCAGCAGCCTCGGCGGGGGGCCGGTCACAGATACGCAGTATTTT
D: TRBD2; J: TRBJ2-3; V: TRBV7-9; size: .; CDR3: CASSLPIGVAGYPDTQYF; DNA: TGTGCCAGCAGCTTACCAATTGGGGTAGCGGGGTACCCAGATACGCAGTATTTT
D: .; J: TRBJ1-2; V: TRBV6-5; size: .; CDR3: CASSYLGEGGYTF; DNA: TGTGCCAGCAGTTACCTGGGGGAGGGCGGCTACACCTTC
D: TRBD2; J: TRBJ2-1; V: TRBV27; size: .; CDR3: CASSLSGGYNEQFF; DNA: TGTGCCAGCAGTTTAAGCGGGGGATACAATGAGCAGTTCTTC
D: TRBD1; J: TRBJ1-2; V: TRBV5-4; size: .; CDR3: CASSPGQGLVYGYTF; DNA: TGTGCCAGCAGCCCTGGACAGGGGTTGGTCTATGGCTACACCTTC
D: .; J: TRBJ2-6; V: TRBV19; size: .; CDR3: CASSTLAFSSGANVLTF; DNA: TGTGCCAGTAGTACACTGGCGTTCAGCTCTGGGGCCAACGTCCTGACTTTC
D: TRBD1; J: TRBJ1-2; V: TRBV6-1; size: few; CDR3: CASSEGTGPVGGYTF; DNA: TGTGCCAGCAGTGAGGGGACAGGCCCCGTGGGGGGCTACACCTTC
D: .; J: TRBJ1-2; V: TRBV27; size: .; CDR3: CASSGPMFYGYTF; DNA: TGTGCCAGCAGTGGCCCGATGTTCTATGGCTACACCTTC
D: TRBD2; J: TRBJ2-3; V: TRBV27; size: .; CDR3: CASSLTPTSSGEQYF; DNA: TGTGCCAGCAGTTTAACCCCGACTAGCTCGGGCGAGCAGTATTTT
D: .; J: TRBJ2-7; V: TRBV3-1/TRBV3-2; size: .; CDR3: CASSTTYEQYF; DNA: TGTGCCAGCAGCACAACCTACGAGCAGTACTTC
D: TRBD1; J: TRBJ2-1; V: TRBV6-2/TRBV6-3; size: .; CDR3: CASSYHRQGWDYNEQFF; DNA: TGTGCCAGCAGTTACCATAGACAGGGTTGGGACTACAATGAGCAGTTCTTC
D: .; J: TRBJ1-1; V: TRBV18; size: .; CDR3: CASSPPGTNTEAFF; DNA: TGTGCCAGCTCACCACCGGGCACCAACACTGAAGCTTTCTTT
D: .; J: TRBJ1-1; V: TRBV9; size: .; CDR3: CASSVVPRDTEAFF; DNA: TGTGCCAGCAGCGTAGTTCCCCGAGACACTGAAGCTTTCTTT
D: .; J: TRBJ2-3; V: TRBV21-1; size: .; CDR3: CASSNRPPAFTDTQYF; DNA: TGTGCCAGCAGCAATCGTCCCCCGGCCTTCACAGATACGCAGTATTTT
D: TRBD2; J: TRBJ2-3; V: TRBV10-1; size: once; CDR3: CASSTGGGTDTQYF; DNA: TGCGCCAGCAGTACGGGGGGAGGAACAGATACGCAGTATTTT
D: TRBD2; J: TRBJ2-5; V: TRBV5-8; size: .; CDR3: CASSPWTSGDQETQYF; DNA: TGTGCCAGCAGCCCCTGGACTAGCGGGGATCAAGAGACCCAGTACTTC
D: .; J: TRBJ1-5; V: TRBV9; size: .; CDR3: CASSVGTEGQPQHF; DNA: TGTGCCAGCAGCGTAGGAACAGAAGGACAGCCCCAGCATTTT
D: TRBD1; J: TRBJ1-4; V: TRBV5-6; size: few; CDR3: CASSFRRQGAEKLFF; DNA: TGTGCCAGCAGCTTTCGTCGGCAGGGGGCTGAAAAACTGTTTTTT
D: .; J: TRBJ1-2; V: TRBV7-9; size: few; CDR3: CASSLGGSYGYTF; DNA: TGTGCCAGCAGCTTAGGCGGCAGCTATGGCTACACCTTC
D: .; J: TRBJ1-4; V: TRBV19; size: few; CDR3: CASSIGDSSNEKLFF; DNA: TGTGCCAGTAGTATAGGAGACAGCTCTAATGAAAAACTGTTTTTT
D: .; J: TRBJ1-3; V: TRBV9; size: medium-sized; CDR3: CASSVDSGAGNTIYF; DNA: TGTGCCAGCAGCGTAGACTCGGGGGCTGGAAACACCATATATTTT
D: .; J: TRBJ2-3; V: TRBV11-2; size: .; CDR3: CASSPGEVGQYF; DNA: TGTGCCAGCAGCCCCGGAGAGGTAGGGCAGTATTTT
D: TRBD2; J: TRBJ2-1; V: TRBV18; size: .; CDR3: CASSPPGGRLNEQFF; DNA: TGTGCCAGCTCACCACCGGGCGGGAGGCTCAATGAGCAGTTCTTC
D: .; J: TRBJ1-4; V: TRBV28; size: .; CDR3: CASSVRASNEKLFF; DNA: TGTGCCAGCAGTGTAAGGGCCTCTAATGAAAAACTGTTTTTT
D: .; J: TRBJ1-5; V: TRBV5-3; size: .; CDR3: CARSLAPGGENQPQHF; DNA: TGTGCCAGAAGCTTGGCCCCGGGGGGTGAGAATCAGCCCCAGCATTTT
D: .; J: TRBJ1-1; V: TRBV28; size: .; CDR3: CASSLRLTEAFF; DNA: TGTGCCAGCAGTTTAAGGCTCACTGAAGCTTTCTTT
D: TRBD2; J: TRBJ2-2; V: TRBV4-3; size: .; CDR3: CASSHIAGALTGELFF; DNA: TGCGCCAGCAGCCATATAGCGGGGGCTCTCACCGGGGAGCTGTTTTTT
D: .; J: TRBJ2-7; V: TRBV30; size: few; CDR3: CAWTMGKYEQYF; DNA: TGTGCCTGGACCATGGGGAAGTACGAGCAGTACTTC
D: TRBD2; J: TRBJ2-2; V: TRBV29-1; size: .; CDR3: CSVPRSGGSTGELFF; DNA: TGCAGCGTTCCTCGTAGCGGGGGGTCCACCGGGGAGCTGTTTTTT
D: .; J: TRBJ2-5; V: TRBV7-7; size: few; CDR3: CASSLGFQETQYF; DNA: TGTGCCAGCAGCCTGGGATTCCAAGAGACCCAGTACTTC
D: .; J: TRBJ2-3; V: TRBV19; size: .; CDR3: CASSIASGSSTDTQYF; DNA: TGTGCCAGTAGTATAGCCAGCGGTTCTAGCACAGATACGCAGTATTTT
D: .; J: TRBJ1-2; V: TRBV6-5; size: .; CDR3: CASSYLPGPANYGYTF; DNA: TGTGCCAGCAGTTACCTTCCCGGGCCCGCTAACTATGGCTACACCTTC
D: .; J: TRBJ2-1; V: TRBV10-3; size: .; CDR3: CATEGDYNEQFF; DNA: TGTGCCACGGAAGGGGATTACAATGAGCAGTTCTTC
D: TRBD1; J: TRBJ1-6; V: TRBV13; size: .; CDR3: CASSVTGELAGSPLHF; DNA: TGTGCCAGCAGTGTAACAGGGGAATTAGCGGGTTCACCCCTCCACTTT
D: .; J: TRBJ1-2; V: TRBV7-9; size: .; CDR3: CASSPPWGADYGYTF; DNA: TGTGCCAGCAGCCCTCCGTGGGGCGCAGACTATGGCTACACCTTC
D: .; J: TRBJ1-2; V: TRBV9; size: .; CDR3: CASSVESFYGYTF; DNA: TGTGCCAGCAGCGTAGAGAGCTTCTATGGCTACACCTTC
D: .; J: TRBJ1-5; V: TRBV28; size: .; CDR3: CASSLVGNQPQHF; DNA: TGTGCCAGCAGTTTAGTGGGGAATCAGCCCCAGCATTTT
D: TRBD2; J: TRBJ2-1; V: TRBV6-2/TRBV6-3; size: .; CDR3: CASSYSGTSEYNEQFF; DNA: TGTGCCAGCAGTTACTCTGGGACTAGCGAATACAATGAGCAGTTCTTC
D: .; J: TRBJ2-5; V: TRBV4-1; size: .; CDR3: CASSQVGVSQETQYF; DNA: TGCGCCAGCAGCCAAGTGGGAGTGAGCCAAGAGACCCAGTACTTC
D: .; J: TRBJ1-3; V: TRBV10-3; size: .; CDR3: CAILGGLSGNTIYF; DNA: TGTGCCATCTTGGGTGGCCTCTCTGGAAACACCATATATTTT
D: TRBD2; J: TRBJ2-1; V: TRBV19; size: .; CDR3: CASGSGDSYNEQFF; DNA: TGTGCCAGTGGTAGCGGGGACTCCTACAATGAGCAGTTCTTC
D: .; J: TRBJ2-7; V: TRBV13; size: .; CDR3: CASSSTRFSYEQYF; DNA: TGTGCCAGCAGCTCAACACGGTTCTCCTACGAGCAGTACTTC
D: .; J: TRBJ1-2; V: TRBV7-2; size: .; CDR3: CASSLEGFGYTF; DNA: TGTGCCAGCAGCTTAGAAGGGTTTGGCTACACCTTC
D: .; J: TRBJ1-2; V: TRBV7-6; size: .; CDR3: CASSLGLGPIYGYTF; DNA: TGTGCCAGCAGCTTAGGATTGGGACCCATCTATGGCTACACCTTC
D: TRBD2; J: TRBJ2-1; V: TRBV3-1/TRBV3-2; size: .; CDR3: CASSQDLAGGYNEQFF; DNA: TGTGCCAGCAGCCAAGACCTAGCGGGGGGCTACAATGAGCAGTTCTTC
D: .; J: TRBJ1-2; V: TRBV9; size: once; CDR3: CASSVGETGRGYTF; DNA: TGTGCCAGCAGCGTAGGAGAGACAGGTCGAGGCTACACCTTC
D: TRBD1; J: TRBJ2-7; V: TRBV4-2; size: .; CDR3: CASSLRDRDNEQYF; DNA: TGTGCCAGCAGCCTCCGGGACAGGGATAACGAGCAGTACTTC
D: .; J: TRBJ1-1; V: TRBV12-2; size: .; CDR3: CASRLARIYGSANTEAFF; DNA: TGTGCAAGTCGCTTAGCCAGGATATATGGGTCCGCGAACACTGAAGCTTTCTTT
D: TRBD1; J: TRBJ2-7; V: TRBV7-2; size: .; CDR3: CASSRTGVYEQYF; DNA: TGTGCCAGCAGCCGGACAGGGGTCTACGAGCAGTACTTC
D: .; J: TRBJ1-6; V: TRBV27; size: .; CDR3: CASRERGFGNSPLHF; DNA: TGTGCCAGCAGAGAGAGGGGGTTCGGGAATTCACCCCTCCACTTT
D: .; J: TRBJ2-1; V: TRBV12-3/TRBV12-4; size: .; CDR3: CASSFRDEQFF; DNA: TGTGCCAGCAGTTTTCGGGATGAGCAGTTCTTC
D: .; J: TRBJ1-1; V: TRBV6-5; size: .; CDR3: CASSYTIGGGTEAFF; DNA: TGTGCCAGCAGTTACACTATAGGGGGGGGCACTGAAGCTTTCTTT
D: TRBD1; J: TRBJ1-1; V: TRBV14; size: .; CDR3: CASSPTGGGTEAFF; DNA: TGTGCCAGCAGCCCGACAGGGGGAGGGACTGAAGCTTTCTTT
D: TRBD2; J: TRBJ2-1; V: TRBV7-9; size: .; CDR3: CASCPGGWNEQFF; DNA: TGTGCCAGTTGTCCGGGGGGGTGGAATGAGCAGTTCTTC